These 4 T cell receptor beta chains share one sample of origin, sequenced in a study of blood T cell repertoires in COVID-19. TCRdb's table, derived via immunoSEQ multiplex PCR, lists solely in-frame clones and lacks some. The sample shows about 56,000 clones, roughly 90% of them seen only once. The source material was peripheral blood. These receptors originate from a human donor in a cohort sampled during active COVID-19.

This clone was detected once. The junction departs from the called germline gene at one end, perhaps through a read error. This chain joins TRBV3-1 (or the pseudogene TRBV3-2) and TRBJ2-7; D is uncertain. CDR1 is LGHDT, CDR2 YNNKEL, per germline (reference sequence). The CDR3 runs 14 residues. The CDR3 region is CAGSQGYHSDEQYF. In DNA form, the CDR3 reads TGTGCCGGCAGCCAAGGGTACCACTCCGACGAGCAGTACTTC.

The chain joins TRBV6-4 to TRBJ2-7; the D gene is possibly TRBD1 (5 bases). This CDR3 spans 12 amino acids. Per germline, CDR1 MRHNA and CDR2 SNTAGT. Trimming pared 7 bases from V and 6 bases from J, leaving 13 bases between. The CDR3 reads CASIEQGSEQYF. In DNA form, the CDR3 reads TGTGCCAGCATCGAGCAGGGAAGCGAGCAGTACTTC.

This clone has a handful of counts. This chain joins TRBV9 and TRBJ2-7, with D perhaps TRBD2 (5 bases). V dropped 3 bases and J dropped 4 bases, with 14 bases sitting between them. The CDR3 loop spans 14 amino acids. Germline V gene data show CDR1 as SGDLS and CDR2 as YYNGEE. CDR3 coding DNA: TGTGCCAGCAGCGGCCGGGATGTACCTTACGAGCAGTACTTC. It is translated as CASSGRDVPYEQYF.

This rearrangement joins TRBV2 to TRBJ2-5; D remains ambiguous. This CDR3 spans 11 amino acids. CDR1 SNHLY and CDR2 FYNNEI come from the germline V gene. Trimming removed 6 bases from V and 0 bases from J, with 2 bases in between. The CDR3: CASSYQETQYF. The CDR3 DNA reads as TGTGCCAGCAGCTACCAAGAGACCCAGTACTTC.